Following are 22 T cell receptor beta chains from one sample sequenced in a study of blood T cell repertoires in COVID-19. Clones were sequenced by immunoSEQ multiplex PCR, and TCRdb holds only the in-frame ones, with some missing. Of around 160,000 clones detected, around 84% appear once; the ten largest clones hold approximately 18%. Source material: peripheral blood. These receptors came from an elderly woman with acute or convalescent COVID-19.

The chain is built from TRBV10-1 and TRBJ1-2; no reliable D call. This CDR3 has 16 residues. CDR1 and CDR2 from the germline V gene are WNHNN and SYGVQD (reference sequence). With 3 bases removed from V and 4 bases from J, the gap between germline ends came to 18 bases. The CDR3 protein is CASSDRVVLLAYGYTF. The CDR3 DNA follows: TGCGCCAGCAGTGATAGGGTTGTCCTTCTAGCCTATGGCTACACCTTC.

The chain combines TRBV5-1 with TRBJ1-1; no definite D call. The CDR3 is 13 residues long. V was clipped by 4 bases and J by 0 bases, with 7 bases between them. The V gene's germline CDR1 is SGHRS and CDR2 YFSETQ. CDR3 DNA sequence: TGCGCCAGCAGCCGGACTGTGAACACTGAAGCTTTCTTT. This gives the protein CASSRTVNTEAFF.

The chain is built from TRBV2 and TRBJ2-5; TRBD2 matches 10 bases. Germline-derived CDR1 and CDR2 are SNHLY and FYNNEI. The CDR3 contains 16 residues. The V segment lost 10 bases and the J segment 6 bases; nucleotides outside the gene matches: 17. As DNA, the CDR3 is TGTGCCACTACCGCGCCGGGACTAGCGTTCATCCAGACCCAGTACTTC. Translating gives CATTAPGLAFIQTQYF.

The chain uses TRBV11-2 and TRBJ1-5; D is undetermined. The CDR3 has 13 amino acids. The germline CDR1 and CDR2 sequences are SGHAT and FQNNGV. V dropped 1 base and J dropped 11 bases, with 12 bases sitting between them. Here the CDR3 DNA reads TGTGCCAGCAGCTTAGGCCGCGACGGGGCCCAGCATTTT. It codes for CASSLGRDGAQHF.

This clone has only a few counts. V gene TRBV7-2 combines with J gene TRBJ1-2; no reliable D call. Per germline, CDR1 SGHTA and CDR2 FQGNSA. The CDR3 contains 16 residues. V lost 6 bases, J lost 6 bases, and 23 bases lay in between. The chain's CDR3 is CASSNLAGSGYNGYTF. Written as DNA, the CDR3 is TGTGCCAGCAGTAATCTTGCAGGCAGCGGCTATAATGGCTACACCTTC.

This clone was seen only once. The chain is built from TRBV6-6 and TRBJ1-1; 10 bases map to TRBD1. V was clipped by 7 bases and J by 4 bases; unmatched bases: 6. CDR1 and CDR2 (germline): MNHNY, SVGAGI (reference sequence). The CDR3 is made up of 14 amino acids. CDR3: CASTRQGASTEAFF. In nucleotides, the CDR3 is TGTGCCAGCACCCGACAGGGGGCGAGCACTGAAGCTTTCTTT.

V usage is TRBV6-5 and J usage is TRBJ2-1, with D possibly being TRBD2 (5 bases). Germline V gene lookup returns CDR1 MNHEY and CDR2 SVGAGI. The CDR3 runs 14 residues. V lost 8 bases to trimming and J lost 5 bases, with 16 bases between them. CDR3 protein: CASEQIPGNNEQFF. Written as DNA, the CDR3 is TGTGCCAGCGAGCAAATACCGGGAAACAATGAGCAGTTCTTC.

This rearrangement joins TRBV11-2 to TRBJ2-2; the D is unclear. From germline, CDR1 is SGHAT and CDR2 FQNNGV. The CDR3 totals 14 residues. V was shortened by 5 bases and J by 5 bases, with 12 bases between the two germline ends. This CDR3 is CASSRSTVTGELFF. The CDR3, as DNA: TGTGCCAGCAGCCGATCGACTGTAACCGGGGAGCTGTTTTTT.

As DNA, the CDR3 is TGTGCCAGTAGCAGCGGGGCGGACACTGAAGCTTTCTTT. It specifies CASSSGADTEAFF. The chain employs TRBV7-6 and TRBJ1-1, with D perhaps TRBD1 (5 bases). Germline V lookup: CDR1 SGHVS, CDR2 FNYEAQ. V lost 9 bases and J lost 3, with 14 bases in between. The CDR3 length is 13 residues. Complete variable domain (other parts from reference TRBV7-6 and TRBJ1-1): GAGVSQSPRYKVTKRGQDVALRCDPISGHVSLYWYRQALGQGPEFLTYFNYEAQQDKSGLPNDRFSAERPEGSISTLTIQRTEQRDSAMYRCASSSGADTEAFFGQGTRLTVV.

The chain's CDR3 is CASSHGTGSYNEQFF. CDR3 sequence (DNA): TGTGCCAGCAGCCACGGGACAGGGTCCTACAATGAGCAGTTCTTC. The chain combines TRBV11-2 with TRBJ2-1; 9 nucleotides agree with TRBD1. Germline values: CDR1 SGHAT, CDR2 FQNNGV. The trim removed 5 bases at V and 1 base at J, leaving 3 bases unmatched. CDR3 length: 15 amino acids.

The chain employs TRBV30 and TRBJ2-5, with 8 bases that match TRBD1. Germline loops: CDR1 GTSNPN, CDR2 SVGIG (reference sequence). This CDR3 spans 12 amino acids. Trimming at V came to 5 bases and at J to 6 bases, leaving 5 bases not matched to a gene. In DNA, the CDR3 is TGTGCCTGGGAGACAGGGGAAAAGACCCAGTACTTC. Protein sequence: CAWETGEKTQYF.

V usage is TRBV7-2 and J usage is TRBJ2-2, with D perhaps matching TRBD2 (5 bases). The V gene lost 2 bases and the J gene lost 0 bases, with 10 bases spanning the gap. The CDR3 loop spans 16 amino acids. CDR1 and CDR2 (germline): SGHTA, FQGNSA. Here the CDR3 reads CASSLPELANTGELFF. In DNA, the CDR3 is TGTGCCAGCAGCTTACCGGAACTAGCGAACACCGGGGAGCTGTTTTTT.

The chain carries TRBV2 and TRBJ1-2; D may be TRBD1 (6 bases). Deletions cut 8 bases from V and 4 bases from J, with 14 bases between. Germline CDR1 SNHLY, CDR2 FYNNEI. The length of the CDR3 is 13 residues. The chain's CDR3 is CASVKGGAYGYTF. The CDR3 nucleotides are TGTGCCAGCGTAAAAGGGGGTGCCTATGGCTACACCTTC.

The V call is TRBV7-8, the J call TRBJ2-5; unclear D gene. Trimming left V 5 bases short and J 5 bases short, with 18 bases between. CDR1 SGHVS and CDR2 FQNEAQ come from the germline V gene. This CDR3 contains 15 residues. CDR3 coding DNA: TGTGCCAGCAGCCCCCTTAATAGCCGCCCGGAGACCCAGTACTTC. It is translated as CASSPLNSRPETQYF.

V usage is TRBV6-5 and J usage is TRBJ2-6, with D tentatively TRBD2 (6 bases). The CDR3 is 14 residues long. The V gene's germline CDR1 is MNHEY and CDR2 SVGAGI. Deletions cut 6 bases from V and 3 bases from J, with 9 bases between. The CDR3 sequence: CASRGGVGANVLTF. The CDR3 bases are TGTGCCAGCAGGGGGGGAGTTGGGGCCAACGTCCTGACTTTC.

The J gene is TRBJ2-1, the V gene TRBV4-1; TRBD2 matches 13 bases. Germline lookup yields CDR1 MGHRA and CDR2 YSYEKL. Trimming cost V 2 bases and J 0 bases; bases outside gene matches: 1. This CDR3 has 17 residues. In DNA, the CDR3 is TGCGCCAGCAGCCAAAGGACTAGCGGGAGCTCCTACAATGAGCAGTTCTTC. Translated, it gives CASSQRTSGSSYNEQFF.

This clone was seen a few times. The chain has TRBV29-1 and TRBJ2-3; D gene unclear. The CDR3 sequence is 11 residues long. Germline V gene lookup returns CDR1 SQVTM and CDR2 ANQGSEA. V shed 6 bases and J shed 3 bases, with 7 bases lying between them. For the CDR3, the DNA is TGCAGCGTCGTACAGACAGATACGCAGTATTTT. Its protein product is CSVVQTDTQYF.

The chain recombines TRBV7-2 with TRBJ1-1; the D gene is possibly TRBD1 (6 bases). The CDR3 loop spans 15 amino acids. The germline gives CDR1 SGHTA, CDR2 FQGNSA. Trimming pared 1 base from V and 1 base from J, leaving 10 bases between. CDR3 protein: CASSLGSRGNTEAFF. DNA of the CDR3: TGTGCCAGCAGCTTAGGTTCCAGGGGGAACACTGAAGCTTTCTTT.

The chain has TRBV6-5 and TRBJ1-2; TRBD1 matches at 8 bases. The trim removed 4 bases at V and 0 bases at J, leaving 7 bases unmatched. Germline assignment: CDR1 MNHEY and CDR2 SVGAGI. The CDR3 length is 16 residues. CDR3: CASSSYDRGTNYGYTF. The CDR3, as DNA: TGTGCCAGCAGTTCTTACGACAGGGGAACTAACTATGGCTACACCTTC.

The chain employs TRBV6-5 and TRBJ2-5; D unresolved. V was cut by 8 bases and J by 7 bases, with 20 bases left in between. This CDR3 has 14 amino acids. Per germline, CDR1 MNHEY and CDR2 SVGAGI. The CDR3 region is CASEERVRLSTQYF. In DNA form, the CDR3 reads TGTGCCAGCGAGGAAAGAGTGAGGCTTTCGACCCAGTACTTC.

This clone has only one observation. This chain connects TRBV28 to TRBJ1-2, with D perhaps matching TRBD1 (6 bases). V lost 6 bases, J lost 0 bases, and 14 bases lay in between. Germline V gene data show CDR1 as MDHEN and CDR2 as SYDVKM. This CDR3 is built from 15 residues. The CDR3 region is CASRIRQASNYGYTF. In nucleotides, the CDR3 is TGTGCCAGCAGGATCCGACAGGCCTCTAACTATGGCTACACCTTC.

V is TRBV7-9 and J is TRBJ2-7; 7 nucleotides match TRBD1. The germline V gene has CDR1 SEHNR and CDR2 FQNEAQ (reference sequence). This CDR3 region has 15 residues. The trim removed 5 bases at V and 3 bases at J, leaving 10 bases unmatched. The CDR3 region has the DNA TGTGCCAGCAGCCTCCAAACCGGGACAGTCTACGAGCAGTACTTC. The encoded protein is CASSLQTGTVYEQYF.